The present T cell receptor (beta chain) was sequenced within a study of T cell responses to AZD1222 COVID-19 vaccine. General study points: Vaccine-associated CD4 TCRs spanned spike, dominant at 160-218 and 743-854. No day 14 peak samples; only post-peak repertoires were characterized. It should be noted that donors were predominantly white British and more often female, and clonal diversity was possibly underestimated. Increases in Spike-specific TCR breadth and depth were seen after two AZD1222 doses.

The data were produced by immunoSEQ multiplex PCR, yet TCRdb's version contains in-frame clones alone and is incomplete. Found here are about 120,000 clones, roughly 89% of them singletons; the top ten hold around 12%. Comments on this clone: Its antigen is not known.

The origin of this receptor is an adult in good health. Specimen: peripheral blood, collected on day 0 of AZD1222 vaccination.

As DNA, the CDR3 is TGTGCCAGCAGCCCGGTGGAGGCCTCCTACGAGCAGTACTTC. The encoded protein is CASSPVEASYEQYF. This rearrangement joins TRBV7-9 to TRBJ2-7; TRBD2 is a possible D gene (5 bases). Between the trimmed V and J ends, which lost 5 bases and 0 bases, there was a span of 11 bases. The CDR3 is 14 amino acids. Germline lookup yields CDR1 SEHNR and CDR2 FQNEAQ (reference sequence).